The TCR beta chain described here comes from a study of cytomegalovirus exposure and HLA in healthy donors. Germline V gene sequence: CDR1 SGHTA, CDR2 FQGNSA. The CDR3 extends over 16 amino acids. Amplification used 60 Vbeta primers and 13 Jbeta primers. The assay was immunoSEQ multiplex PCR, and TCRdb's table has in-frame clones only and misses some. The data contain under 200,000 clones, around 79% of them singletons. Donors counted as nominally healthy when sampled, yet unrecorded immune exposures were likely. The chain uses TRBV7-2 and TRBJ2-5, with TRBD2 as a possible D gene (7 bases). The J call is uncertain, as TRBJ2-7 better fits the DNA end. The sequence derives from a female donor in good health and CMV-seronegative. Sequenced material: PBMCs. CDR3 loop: CASSLGGGGAVYEQYF. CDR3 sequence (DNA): TGTGCCAGCAGCTTAGGAGGAGGGGGGGCCGTCTACGAGCAGTACTTC.